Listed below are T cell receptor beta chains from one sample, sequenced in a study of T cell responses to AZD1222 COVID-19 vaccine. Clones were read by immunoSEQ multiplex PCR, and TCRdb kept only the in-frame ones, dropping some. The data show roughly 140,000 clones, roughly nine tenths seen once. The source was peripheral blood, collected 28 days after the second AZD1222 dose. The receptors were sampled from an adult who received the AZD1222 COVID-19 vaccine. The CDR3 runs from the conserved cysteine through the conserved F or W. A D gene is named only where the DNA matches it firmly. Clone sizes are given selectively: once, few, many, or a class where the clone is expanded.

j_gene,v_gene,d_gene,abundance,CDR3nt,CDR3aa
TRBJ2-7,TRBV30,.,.,TGTGCCTGGAGTGTACAGGACTACAAGCAGTACTTC,CAWSVQDYKQYF
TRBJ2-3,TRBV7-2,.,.,TGTGCCAGCAGCCGTACCAGTCATCCCCCAGATACGCAGTATTTT,CASSRTSHPPDTQYF
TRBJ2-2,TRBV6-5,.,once,TGTGCCAGCAGTTACTCCCGGGTCGGAGGGGAGCTGTTTTTT,CASSYSRVGGELFF
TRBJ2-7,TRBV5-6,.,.,TGTGCCAGCAGCTTGGACAGGGCGGAGGCCTACGAGCAGTACTTC,CASSLDRAEAYEQYF
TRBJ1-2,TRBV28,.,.,TGTGCCAGCAGTTCCCATACAGACAGAGCAAAGGGCTACACCTTC,CASSSHTDRAKGYTF
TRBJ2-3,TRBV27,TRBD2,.,TGTGCCAGCAGTCCCCGGCCCGGGAGGGTAGATACGCAGTATTTT,CASSPRPGRVDTQYF
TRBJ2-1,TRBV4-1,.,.,TGCGCCAGCAGCCAAGTGTTGGCCCCCTACAATGAGCAGTTCTTC,CASSQVLAPYNEQFF
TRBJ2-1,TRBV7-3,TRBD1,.,TGTGCCAGCAGCTTCCGACAGGGGGCCTACAATGAGCAGTTCTTC,CASSFRQGAYNEQFF
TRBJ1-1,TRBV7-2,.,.,TGTGCCAGCAGCTTACAGGGGTTGGGCACTGAAGCTTTCTTT,CASSLQGLGTEAFF
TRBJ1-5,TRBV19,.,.,TGTGCCAGTAGTATCTATGGTAGGGGCAATCAGCCCCAGCATTTT,CASSIYGRGNQPQHF
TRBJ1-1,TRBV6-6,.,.,TGTGCCAGCAGTTCGGGGCCGGGTAGAGGGGCTTTCTTT,CASSSGPGRGAFF
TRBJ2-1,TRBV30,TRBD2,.,TGTGCCTGGAGTGTAGCTAGCGGGAGAGTCGCGCAGTTCTTC,CAWSVASGRVAQFF
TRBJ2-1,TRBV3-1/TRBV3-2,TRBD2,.,TGTGCCAGCAGCCAAACTAGCGGGGGGTTCAATGAGCAGTTCTTC,CASSQTSGGFNEQFF
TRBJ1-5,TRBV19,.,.,TGTGCCAGTAGTATAGATCGCCGGGACACGGAGAGAAAGCCCCAGCATTTT,CASSIDRRDTERKPQHF
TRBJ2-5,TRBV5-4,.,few,TGTGCCAGCAGCCTGCCTTACCAAGAGACCCAGTACTTC,CASSLPYQETQYF
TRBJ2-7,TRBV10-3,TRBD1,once,TGTGCCATCAGTGAGTCAGGACAGGGGCGGCCCTACGAGCAGTACTTC,CAISESGQGRPYEQYF
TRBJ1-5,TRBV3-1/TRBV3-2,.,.,TGTGCCAGCAGCCAAGTAGCGGGGCGTCAGCCCCAGCATTTT,CASSQVAGRQPQHF
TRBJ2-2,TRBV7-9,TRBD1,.,TGTGCCAGCAGCTTAGGGGACAGCCACACCGGGGAGCTGTTTTTT,CASSLGDSHTGELFF
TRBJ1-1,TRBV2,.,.,TGTGCCAGCAGTGGGACAGCTGAAGGCACTGAAGCTTTCTTT,CASSGTAEGTEAFF
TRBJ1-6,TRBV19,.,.,TGTGCCAGTAGTATTACAGGGCCTAATTCACCCCTCCACTTT,CASSITGPNSPLHF
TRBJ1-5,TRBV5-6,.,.,TGTGCCAGCAGCTTAGTGCAGGATCGACAGCCCCAGCATTTT,CASSLVQDRQPQHF
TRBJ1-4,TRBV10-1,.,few,TGCGCCAGCAGTGCGGGGGGCGCTGGGGAAAAACTGTTTTTT,CASSAGGAGEKLFF
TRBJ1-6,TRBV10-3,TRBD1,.,TGTGCCATCAGTGAAGGTTGGACAGGGAATTCACCCCTCCACTTT,CAISEGWTGNSPLHF
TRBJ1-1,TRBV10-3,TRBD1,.,TGTGCCATCAGGGACACAGGGGGCGCGGGTCCCTTGAACACTGAAGCTTTCTTT,CAIRDTGGAGPLNTEAFF
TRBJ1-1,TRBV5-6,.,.,TGTGCCAGCAGCGGGCTACAAGGGGCCACTGAAGCTTTCTTT,CASSGLQGATEAFF
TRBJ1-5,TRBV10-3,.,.,TGTGCCATCAGTGAGGGGGACGGTAATCAGCCCCAGCATTTT,CAISEGDGNQPQHF
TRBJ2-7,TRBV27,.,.,TGTGCCAGCAGTTTAATCGGACGCTACGAGCAGTACTTC,CASSLIGRYEQYF
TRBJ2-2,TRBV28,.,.,TGTGCCAGCAGGGGGACCGGTACTTGGGGGGAGCTGTTTTTT,CASRGTGTWGELFF
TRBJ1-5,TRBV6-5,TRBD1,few,TGTGCCAGCAGTTCCCTACAGGGGGCGTTTCAGCCCCAGCATTTT,CASSSLQGAFQPQHF
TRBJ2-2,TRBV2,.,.,TGTGCCAGCAGAGGACAGAACACCGGGGAGCTGTTTTTT,CASRGQNTGELFF
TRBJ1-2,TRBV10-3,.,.,TGTGCCATCAGTGGGGAGACCAAGGGTGGCTACACCTTC,CAISGETKGGYTF
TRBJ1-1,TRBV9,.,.,TGTGCCAGCAGCGTAGCCCCCAGTACGGACACTGAAGCTTTCTTT,CASSVAPSTDTEAFF
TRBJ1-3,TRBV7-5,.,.,TGTGCCAGAAGCACTCGGGACGCAAGTCCCTCTGGAAACACCATATATTTT,CARSTRDASPSGNTIYF
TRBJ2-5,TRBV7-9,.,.,TGTGCCAGCAGCTTAGACCGGGGCCAAGAGACCCAGTACTTC,CASSLDRGQETQYF
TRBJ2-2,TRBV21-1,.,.,TGTGCCAGCAGCAAAGGGCGCGGGTGGGACACCGGGGAGCTGTTTTTT,CASSKGRGWDTGELFF
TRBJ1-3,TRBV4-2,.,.,TGTGCCAGCAGCCAAGAGGGGAGCGGGGGCTTTCTTGGAAACACCATATATTTT,CASSQEGSGGFLGNTIYF
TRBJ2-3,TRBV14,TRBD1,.,TGTGCCAGCAGCCAAGAACGACAGGGGGCCACAGATACGCAGTATTTT,CASSQERQGATDTQYF
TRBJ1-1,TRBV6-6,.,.,TGTGCCAGCATCTACGGGCCGGCAGGGAACACTGAAGCTTTCTTT,CASIYGPAGNTEAFF
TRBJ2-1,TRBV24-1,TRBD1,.,TGTGCCACCAGTGATTCCGGACAGGGGGCGGATGAGCAGTTCTTC,CATSDSGQGADEQFF
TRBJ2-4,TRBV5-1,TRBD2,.,TGCGCCAGCAGCTCGGGCGGACTAGCGGGGGGGCCGGACATTCAGTACTTC,CASSSGGLAGGPDIQYF
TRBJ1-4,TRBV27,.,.,TGTGCCAGCAGTTTATTGGGCGGGGGGTCGGGGCGCGAAAAACTGTTTTTT,CASSLLGGGSGREKLFF
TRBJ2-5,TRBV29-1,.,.,TGCAGCGTTGAAAGGCTAGTTGGGCCCAGGACAAACCAAGAGACCCAGTACTTC,CSVERLVGPRTNQETQYF
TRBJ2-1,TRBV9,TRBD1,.,TGTGCCAGCAGCGTATCCTCACAGGGGACTGAGCAGTTCTTC,CASSVSSQGTEQFF
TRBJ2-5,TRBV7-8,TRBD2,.,TGTGCCAGCAGCCAGAGACTAGCTTCACAAGAGACCCAGTACTTC,CASSQRLASQETQYF
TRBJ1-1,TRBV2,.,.,TGTGCCAGCAGTGACAGGGAGTATGCTGAAGCTTTCTTT,CASSDREYAEAFF
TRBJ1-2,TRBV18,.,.,TGTGCCAGCTCACCTAGGACAGATAACTATGGCTACACCTTC,CASSPRTDNYGYTF
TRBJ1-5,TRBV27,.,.,TGTGCCAGCAGTTTATCGACTCCATTGCAGCCCCAGCATTTT,CASSLSTPLQPQHF
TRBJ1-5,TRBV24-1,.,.,TGTGCCACCAGTAGCCTCGCGGGGAATCAGCCCCAGCATTTT,CATSSLAGNQPQHF
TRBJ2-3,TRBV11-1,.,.,TGTGCCAGCAGCTTTAACTACCGCCTTCCCACAGATACGCAGTATTTT,CASSFNYRLPTDTQYF
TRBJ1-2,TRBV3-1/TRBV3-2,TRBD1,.,TGTGCCAGCAGCGTGGGGAGGGGACAGTCCCATGGCTACACCTTC,CASSVGRGQSHGYTF
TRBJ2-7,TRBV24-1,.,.,TGTGCCACCAGTGACTACGGCTACGAGCAGTACTTC,CATSDYGYEQYF
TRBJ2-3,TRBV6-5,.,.,TGTGCCAGCAGTTACTACGCAGTCACAGATACGCAGTATTTT,CASSYYAVTDTQYF
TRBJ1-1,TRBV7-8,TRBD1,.,TGTGCCAGCATTAGACAGGGGGGAATGAACACTGAAGCTTTCTTT,CASIRQGGMNTEAFF
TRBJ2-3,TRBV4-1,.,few,TGCGCCAGCAGCCAAGAGGGAGCCAGCCAGAGCACAGATACGCAGTATTTT,CASSQEGASQSTDTQYF